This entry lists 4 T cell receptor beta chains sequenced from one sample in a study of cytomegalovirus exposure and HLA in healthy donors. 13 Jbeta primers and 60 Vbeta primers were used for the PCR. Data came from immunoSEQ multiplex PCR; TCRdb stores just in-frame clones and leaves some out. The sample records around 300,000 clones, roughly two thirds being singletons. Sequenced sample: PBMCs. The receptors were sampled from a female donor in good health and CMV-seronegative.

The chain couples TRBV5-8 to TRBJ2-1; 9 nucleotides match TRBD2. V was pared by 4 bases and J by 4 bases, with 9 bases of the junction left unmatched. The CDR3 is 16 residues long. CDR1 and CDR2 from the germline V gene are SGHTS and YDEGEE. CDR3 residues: CASSPLAGGIYNEQFF. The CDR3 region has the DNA TGTGCCAGCAGCCCCCTTGCGGGAGGGATATACAATGAGCAGTTCTTC.

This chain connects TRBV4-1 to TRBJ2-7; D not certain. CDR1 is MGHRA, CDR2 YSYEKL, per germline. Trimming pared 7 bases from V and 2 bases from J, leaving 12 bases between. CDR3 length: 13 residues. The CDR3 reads CASTPTNAYEQYF. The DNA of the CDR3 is TGCGCCAGCACCCCTACCAATGCCTACGAGCAGTACTTC.

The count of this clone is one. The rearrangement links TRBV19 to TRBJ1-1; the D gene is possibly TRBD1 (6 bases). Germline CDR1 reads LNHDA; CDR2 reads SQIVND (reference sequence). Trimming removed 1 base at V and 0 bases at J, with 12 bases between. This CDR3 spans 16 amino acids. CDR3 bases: TGTGCCAGTAGTATAGGGGCAGGGGAAATGAACACTGAAGCTTTCTTT. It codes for CASSIGAGEMNTEAFF.

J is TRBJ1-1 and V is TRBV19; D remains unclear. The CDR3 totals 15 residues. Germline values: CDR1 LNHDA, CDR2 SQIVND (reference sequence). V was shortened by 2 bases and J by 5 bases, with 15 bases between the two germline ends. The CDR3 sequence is CASSISAGLWTEAFF. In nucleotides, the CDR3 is TGTGCCAGTAGTATATCCGCGGGGTTGTGGACTGAAGCTTTCTTT. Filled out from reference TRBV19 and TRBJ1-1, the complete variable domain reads DGGITQSPKYLFRKEGQNVTLSCEQNLNHDAMYWYRQDPGQGLRLIYYSQIVNDFQKGDIAEGYSVSREKKESFPLTVTSAQKNPTAFYLCASSISAGLWTEAFFGQGTRLTVV.